One TCR beta chain is described in this entry. Its target is not known. Primers included in the PCR were 60 Vbeta and 13 Jbeta primers. Assay: immunoSEQ multiplex PCR; the TCRdb copy retains only in-frame clones and omits some. The data show 100,000 to 150,000 clones, approximately 80% seen once. The donors gave bone marrow, and they were healthy. The entry originates in a study of cytomegalovirus exposure and HLA in healthy donors. On the study more broadly: Researchers previously reported finding more than 100 million unique TCR beta sequences from around 200 million T cells. Broader study findings: Because they were indistinguishable, some V segments, including TRBV6-2 and TRBV6-3, were excluded. Per published accounts, TCR beta sequences correctly predicted the HLA-A and HLA-B alleles of most subjects.

The CDR3 loop spans 16 amino acids. V was shortened by 0 bases and J by 8 bases, with 20 bases between the two germline ends. Germline loops: CDR1 SGHRS, CDR2 YFSETQ. V is TRBV5-1 and J is TRBJ1-2; a possible D gene is TRBD1 (5 bases). Sequenced sample: PBMCs. This TCR was sampled from a man between 40 and 49 years old in good health and CMV-seronegative. The CDR3 reads CASSLVGGDGFGGYTF. CDR3 DNA sequence: TGCGCCAGCAGCTTGGTTGGAGGGGATGGCTTCGGGGGCTACACCTTC. Full variable domain (remainder filled in from reference TRBV5-1 and TRBJ1-2): KAGVTQTPRYLIKTRGQQVTLSCSPISGHRSVSWYQQTPGQGLQFLFEYFSETQRNKGNFPGRFSGRQFSNSRSEMNVSTLELGDSALYLCASSLVGGDGFGGYTFGSGTRLTVV.